The 30 T cell receptor beta chains given below trace back to one sample, sequenced in a study of CD8 T cells in Susac syndrome. RNA in amounts of roughly 0.45 to 1 ug was reverse transcribed with random hexamers. One entry per CDR3 protein results from TCRdb running MiXCR on the immunoSEQ multiplex PCR reads. The profile shows under 200,000 distinct CDR3 sequences, 91% of them singletons. Sequencing used CD4+ T cells from PBMCs. These receptors were collected from a human donor with Susac syndrome.

This clonotype has a handful of counts. This chain connects TRBV11-2 to TRBJ2-5, with TRBD1 identical over 10 bases. J lost 7 bases, V lost 5 bases, and 7 bases had no gene match. The CDR3 length is 14 residues. Germline V gives CDR1 SGHAT, CDR2 FQNNGV. The CDR3 DNA reads TGTGCCAGCAGCCCGGACAGGGGGACGGGGACCCAGTACTTC. Protein product: CASSPDRGTGTQYF.

The rearrangement links TRBV5-6 to TRBJ1-2; TRBD1 aligns across 9 bases. The CDR3 is 12 amino acids. V trimming: 4 bases; J trimming: 7 bases; junction bases outside the gene matches: 2. The germline V gene encodes CDR1 SGHDT and CDR2 YYEEEE. CDR3 in amino acids: CASSDRGSGYTF. The CDR3 DNA follows: TGTGCCAGCAGCGACAGGGGGAGTGGCTACACCTTC.

The V and J genes are TRBV6-5 and TRBJ2-7; D is perhaps TRBD1 or TRBD2 (6 bases each). Germline V gene sequence: CDR1 MNHEY, CDR2 SVGAGI. The CDR3 runs to 13 residues. V was pared by 7 bases and J by 5 bases, with 15 bases between. CDR3 region: CASTNVGGNEQYF. As DNA, the CDR3 is TGTGCCAGCACCAACGTGGGGGGCAACGAGCAGTACTTC.

The chain has TRBV12-3 or TRBV12-4 and TRBJ2-7; D may match TRBD1 or TRBD2 (7 bases each). The CDR3 consists of 13 residues. V was cut by 6 bases and J by 7 bases, with 16 bases left in between. The CDR3 protein is CASRNRGAGEQYF. The CDR3 coding sequence is TGTGCCAGCAGGAACAGGGGAGCGGGGGAGCAGTACTTC.

The CDR3 reads CAIRSEGRSTDTQYF. CDR3 coding DNA: TGTGCCATCAGGTCCGAGGGGCGGAGCACAGATACGCAGTATTTT. V gene TRBV10-3 combines with J gene TRBJ2-3; D possibly uses TRBD1 or TRBD2 (5 bases each). Germline lookup yields CDR1 ENHRY and CDR2 SYGVKD. This CDR3 has 15 residues. Between the trimmed V and J ends, which lost 6 bases and 0 bases, there was a span of 13 bases.

The chain combines TRBV2 with TRBJ1-2, with D uncertain. V was cut by 7 bases and J by 8 bases, with 20 bases left in between. This CDR3 is 14 amino acids long. Germline CDR1 SNHLY, CDR2 FYNNEI. CDR3 sequence reads: CASMGREGGGGYTF. The CDR3 DNA follows: TGTGCCAGCATGGGTCGGGAAGGAGGAGGCGGCTACACCTTC.

This clonotype was seen just once. V and J are TRBV29-1 and TRBJ2-5; 14 bases agree with TRBD2. Germline V lookup: CDR1 SQVTM, CDR2 ANQGSEA. After removal of 5 bases from V and 3 bases from J, the junction contained 5 bases not matched to a gene. There are 15 residues in the CDR3. DNA for the CDR3: TGCAGCGTTCGCTTGGGACTAGCGGGAGAAGAGACCCAGTACTTC. This sequence encodes CSVRLGLAGEETQYF. The full variable domain, rest sourced from reference TRBV29-1 and TRBJ2-5, is SAVISQKPSRDICQRGTSLTIQCQVDSQVTMMFWYRQQPGQSLTLIATANQGSEATYESGFVIDKFPISRPNLTFSTLTVSNMSPEDSSIYLCSVRLGLAGEETQYFGPGTRLLVL.

The chain recombines TRBV12-3 or TRBV12-4 with TRBJ1-2; 7 bases fit TRBD1. The CDR3 sequence is 14 residues long. The V segment lost 4 bases and the J segment 1 base; nucleotides outside the gene matches: 3. CDR3 DNA sequence: TGTGCCAGCAGTTCGGACAGGATTAACTATGGCTACACCTTC. Its protein product is CASSSDRINYGYTF.

The gene calls are TRBV30 and TRBJ1-2; D remains unclear. The CDR3 totals 15 residues. Between the trimmed V and J ends, which lost 0 bases and 8 bases, there was a span of 19 bases. Germline V gene lookup returns CDR1 GTSNPN and CDR2 SVGIG (reference sequence). In DNA, the CDR3 is TGTGCCTGGAGTGTACTGGCGTTCGCGGTCTCGGGCTACACCTTC. Protein: CAWSVLAFAVSGYTF.

This clonotype was counted a single time. This chain uses TRBV4-1 with TRBJ2-7, with D perhaps TRBD2 (5 bases). Germline CDR1 is MGHRA and CDR2 is YSYEKL. This CDR3 is 16 amino acids long. V lost 5 bases and J lost 0, with 17 bases in between. CDR3 in amino acids: CASSETVGEGSYEQYF. The CDR3 DNA is TGCGCCAGCAGCGAAACAGTGGGAGAGGGCTCCTACGAGCAGTACTTC.

The chain uses TRBV4-1 and TRBJ2-7, with 12 bases that match TRBD2. The V segment lost 3 bases and the J segment 6 bases; nucleotides outside the gene matches: 6. Germline lookup yields CDR1 MGHRA and CDR2 YSYEKL. The CDR3 loop spans 15 amino acids. CDR3 nucleotide sequence: TGCGCCAGCAGCCAGGTGACTAGCGGGAGAGGCGAGCAGTACTTC. Translating gives CASSQVTSGRGEQYF.

The rearrangement links TRBV5-4 to TRBJ1-2; no clear D gene. V lost 3 bases, J lost 1 base, and 10 bases lay in between. In germline, CDR1 is SGHNT, CDR2 YYREEE (reference sequence). The CDR3 consists of 14 residues. CDR3 sequence (DNA): TGTGCCAGCAGCTCCCTAGACGGTAACTATGGCTACACCTTC. Residues: CASSSLDGNYGYTF. The complete variable domain, with remaining parts taken from reference TRBV5-4 and TRBJ1-2, reads ETGVTQSPTHLIKTRGQQVTLRCSSQSGHNTVSWYQQALGQGPQFIFQYYREEENGRGNFPPRFSGLQFPNYSSELNVNALELDDSALYLCASSSLDGNYGYTFGSGTRLTVV.

The chain links TRBV7-3 to TRBJ1-1; 9 bases are shared with TRBD1. The CDR3 extends over 13 amino acids. The ends lost 4 bases at V and 10 bases at J; junction bases unmatched: 7. Germline V gene lookup returns CDR1 SGHTA and CDR2 FQGTGA. The CDR3 loop reads CASSSGQGSRAFF. The CDR3 DNA reads as TGTGCCAGCAGCTCGGGACAGGGAAGTCGAGCTTTCTTT.

The rearrangement links TRBV27 to TRBJ2-1; possibly TRBD1 for D (5 bases). CDR3 length equals 16 residues. V was trimmed by 7 bases and J by 6 bases, leaving 22 bases between them. Per the germline V gene, CDR1 is MNHEY and CDR2 is SMNVEV (reference sequence). The DNA of the CDR3 is TGTGCCAGCACCCCCTGGGGCCAAGGGGTTAGCAATGAGCAGTTCTTC. Translated: CASTPWGQGVSNEQFF.

This clonotype was found once. The rearrangement uses TRBV18 and TRBJ2-2; D gene ambiguous. Trimming cost V 8 bases and J 5 bases, with 18 bases left between them. Per germline, CDR1 KGHSH and CDR2 LQKENI. CDR3 length: 15 amino acids. CDR3 in amino acids: CASKIQEIGTGELFF. CDR3 nucleotide sequence: TGTGCCAGCAAAATTCAGGAAATTGGTACCGGGGAGCTGTTTTTT.

This chain links TRBV9 with TRBJ1-2; 10 bases agree with TRBD1. The V gene's germline CDR1 is SGDLS and CDR2 YYNGEE. The CDR3 loop spans 17 amino acids. The V gene end was trimmed by 3 bases and the J gene end by 4 bases; junction bases not matched to a gene: 12. CDR3: CASSAGAGTGDLYGYTF. The CDR3 DNA sequence: TGTGCCAGCAGCGCCGGAGCCGGGACAGGGGATCTCTATGGCTACACCTTC.

The V gene is TRBV9, the J gene TRBJ2-7; 9 nucleotides agree with TRBD2. V trimming: 3 bases; J trimming: 2 bases; junction bases outside the gene matches: 3. The V gene's germline CDR1 is SGDLS and CDR2 YYNGEE. The CDR3 is 14 residues long. Here the CDR3 reads CASSETSGAYEQYF. In nucleotides, the CDR3 is TGTGCCAGCAGCGAGACTAGCGGAGCCTACGAGCAGTACTTC.

The gene calls are TRBV7-8 and TRBJ2-7; possibly TRBD1 for D (6 bases). The V and J ends lost 5 bases and 0 bases respectively, with 14 bases between them. CDR1 SGHVS and CDR2 FQNEAQ come from the germline V gene. This CDR3 has 15 amino acids. CDR3 nucleotide sequence: TGTGCCAGCAGCCCAAAGAGACAGGACTCCTACGAGCAGTACTTC. The encoded protein is CASSPKRQDSYEQYF. The whole variable domain, remainder taken from reference TRBV7-8 and TRBJ2-7, is GAGVSQSPRYKVAKRGQDVALRCDPISGHVSLFWYQQALGQGPEFLTYFQNEAQLDKSGLPSDRFFAERPEGSVSTLKIQRTQQEDSAVYLCASSPKRQDSYEQYFGPGTRLTVT.

This chain links TRBV5-1 with TRBJ2-1; D tentatively fits TRBD1 or TRBD2 (5 bases each). V lost 0 bases and J lost 0, with 19 bases in between. The CDR3 totals 19 residues. Germline loops: CDR1 SGHRS, CDR2 YFSETQ. The DNA of the CDR3 is TGCGCCAGCAGCTTGGATGCGACAGTTTGGAGGAGCTCCTACAATGAGCAGTTCTTC. Translation gives CASSLDATVWRSSYNEQFF. Variable domain in full (rest from reference TRBV5-1 and TRBJ2-1): KAGVTQTPRYLIKTRGQQVTLSCSPISGHRSVSWYQQTPGQGLQFLFEYFSETQRNKGNFPGRFSGRQFSNSRSEMNVSTLELGDSALYLCASSLDATVWRSSYNEQFFGPGTRLTVL.

This rearrangement joins TRBV5-1 to TRBJ1-6; 9 nucleotides agree with TRBD1. Germline V lookup: CDR1 SGHRS, CDR2 YFSETQ. The CDR3 has 14 residues. The V segment lost 3 bases and the J segment 7 bases; nucleotides outside the gene matches: 2. CDR3 amino acids: CASSYDRGNSPLHF. CDR3 in DNA: TGCGCCAGCAGCTATGACAGGGGGAATTCACCCCTCCACTTT.

The chain carries TRBV7-9 and TRBJ1-1, with D possibly TRBD1 on 6 matching bases. Germline V gene data show CDR1 as SEHNR and CDR2 as FQNEAQ (reference sequence). This CDR3 is 17 amino acids long. The V gene lost 1 base and the J gene lost 0 bases, with 15 bases spanning the gap. CDR3 DNA sequence: TGTGCCAGCAGCTTAGGGTCAGGACAGCCTTTGAACACTGAAGCTTTCTTT. It yields the protein CASSLGSGQPLNTEAFF.

This chain connects TRBV24-1 to TRBJ2-1, with D perhaps being TRBD1 or TRBD2 (6 bases each). CDR3 size: 15 residues. V lost 3 bases and J lost 4, with 12 bases in between. Germline V gene data show CDR1 as KGHDR and CDR2 as SFDVKD. This CDR3 reads CATSDTGARYNEQFF. The CDR3 DNA reads as TGTGCCACCAGTGATACGGGGGCCCGATACAATGAGCAGTTCTTC.

The J gene is TRBJ2-1, the V gene TRBV12-3 or TRBV12-4; no reliable D call. Trimming took off 6 bases at V and 9 bases at J, with 9 bases between the two ends. This CDR3 is built from 11 residues. Written as DNA, the CDR3 is TGTGCCAGCAGCCCCCTTCTTGAGCAGTTCTTC. Its protein product is CASSPLLEQFF.

The rearrangement joins TRBV19 to TRBJ2-7; possible D gene TRBD2, 5 bases. This CDR3 region has 14 residues. The germline V gene has CDR1 LNHDA and CDR2 SQIVND (reference sequence). V was shortened by 4 bases and J by 11 bases, with 21 bases between the two germline ends. CDR3 amino acids: CASSSSRPREAKYF. Written as DNA, the CDR3 is TGTGCCAGTAGTAGTTCTCGCCCACGGGAAGCAAAGTACTTC.

This rearrangement joins TRBV5-6 to TRBJ1-5, with no clear D. Germline-derived CDR1 and CDR2 are SGHDT and YYEEEE. Trimming took 3 bases from V and 0 from J, leaving 13 bases between them. The CDR3 consists of 16 residues. The CDR3 here is CASSSLNPDSNQPQHF. CDR3 DNA sequence: TGTGCCAGCAGCTCCCTAAATCCAGATAGCAATCAGCCCCAGCATTTT.

CDR3: CASSQQGIVGYTF. Here the CDR3 DNA reads TGTGCCAGCAGCCAGCAGGGTATTGTGGGCTACACCTTC. V gene TRBV3-1 combines with J gene TRBJ1-2; D is possibly TRBD1 (5 bases). The CDR3 is 13 residues long. CDR1 is LGHDT and CDR2 is YNNKEL in the germline V gene (reference sequence). Trimming left V 3 bases short and J 8 bases short, with 13 bases between.

This chain links TRBV6-1 with TRBJ2-7; possible D gene TRBD2, 6 bases. Germline V gene lookup returns CDR1 MNHNS and CDR2 SASEGT. CDR3 size: 13 residues. Trimming cost V 11 bases and J 0 bases, with 14 bases left between them. CDR3 DNA: TGTGCCCTAAGGGCGGGGATCTCCTACGAGCAGTACTTC. Translation: CALRAGISYEQYF.

This chain joins TRBV10-3 and TRBJ2-7; D is undetermined. The V gene's germline CDR1 is ENHRY and CDR2 SYGVKD. There are 12 residues in the CDR3. V lost 2 bases, J lost 7 bases, and 9 bases lay in between. CDR3 sequence (DNA): TGTGCCATCAGTGAGGACCCCTGGGAGCAGTACTTC. It encodes CAISEDPWEQYF.

The CDR3 DNA is TGTGCCAGCAGTACCCAGGGGGCGCGAGAGCAGTACTTC. Translation gives CASSTQGAREQYF. V is TRBV2 and J is TRBJ2-7; the match to TRBD1 covers 8 bases. Per the germline V gene, CDR1 is SNHLY and CDR2 is FYNNEI. J gave up 7 bases and V 5 bases, and 7 bases lay outside the gene matches. CDR3 size: 13 residues. Looking up the rest from reference TRBV2 and TRBJ2-7 gives the full variable domain: EPEVTQTPSHQVTQMGQEVILRCVPISNHLYFYWYRQILGQKVEFLVSFYNNEISEKSEIFDDQFSVERPDGSNFTLKIRSTKLEDSAMYFCASSTQGAREQYFGPGTRLTVT.

The chain carries TRBV19 and TRBJ1-1; tentatively, D is TRBD1 (5 bases). V shed 2 bases and J shed 0 bases, with 13 bases lying between them. CDR1 is LNHDA, CDR2 SQIVND, per germline (reference sequence). This CDR3 region has 16 residues. CDR3 region: CASSIIPGTVNTEAFF. The CDR3 DNA is TGTGCCAGTAGTATAATCCCCGGGACGGTGAACACTGAAGCTTTCTTT. Based on the CDR3 plus reference TRBV19 and TRBJ1-1, the full variable domain is DGGITQSPKYLFRKEGQNVTLSCEQNLNHDAMYWYRQDPGQGLRLIYYSQIVNDFQKGDIAEGYSVSREKKESFPLTVTSAQKNPTAFYLCASSIIPGTVNTEAFFGQGTRLTVV.